The rows below give T cell receptor beta chains drawn from one sample of a study of T cell responses to AZD1222 COVID-19 vaccine. Here immunoSEQ multiplex PCR was the method, and the copy in TCRdb shows in-frame clones only, minus some. Here the sample spans approximately 120,000 clones, around 85% being singletons. This specimen consisted of peripheral blood, obtained 28 days after the second AZD1222 dose. The receptors derive from an adult who received the AZD1222 COVID-19 vaccine. The CDR3 runs from the conserved cysteine through the conserved F or W. D genes are given only for firm matches. Where a row states a size, it is once, few, many or the class of an expanded clone; other rows omit it.

TRBJ1-6,-,TRBV30,-,CAWSDMASPLHF,TGTGCCTGGAGCGATATGGCTTCACCCCTCCACTTT
TRBJ2-5,few,TRBV3-1/TRBV3-2,TRBD2,CASSQNIAGGPETQYF,TGTGCCAGCAGCCAAAATATAGCGGGGGGGCCGGAGACCCAGTACTTC
TRBJ1-6,-,TRBV25-1,TRBD1,CASSEIDREGSPLHF,TGTGCCAGCAGTGAAATAGACAGGGAAGGTTCACCCCTCCACTTT
TRBJ1-5,-,TRBV6-1,-,CASSGGDKPRNQPQHF,TGTGCCAGCAGTGGGGGAGACAAACCGCGCAATCAGCCCCAGCATTTT
TRBJ2-1,-,TRBV30,TRBD2,CAWSVIGGGYNEQFF,TGTGCCTGGAGTGTAATAGGCGGGGGCTACAATGAGCAGTTCTTC
TRBJ2-3,-,TRBV12-2,-,CASRLLSGTGTDTQYF,TGTGCAAGTCGCCTACTATCCGGGACTGGCACAGATACGCAGTATTTT
TRBJ1-3,-,TRBV7-3,-,CASSLFGGDSGNTIYF,TGTGCCAGCAGCTTATTCGGGGGCGACTCTGGAAACACCATATATTTT
TRBJ1-1,-,TRBV7-2,-,CASSLWGNRMNTEAFF,TGTGCCAGCAGCTTATGGGGTAACCGGATGAACACTGAAGCTTTCTTT
TRBJ2-6,-,TRBV6-4,-,CASSDSGTGDSGANVLTF,TGTGCCAGCAGTGATTCCGGGACGGGAGACTCTGGGGCCAACGTCCTGACTTTC
TRBJ1-2,-,TRBV28,-,CASSFTYGYTF,TGTGCCAGCAGTTTTACATATGGCTACACCTTC
TRBJ1-4,-,TRBV5-1,-,CASSLDSTNEKLFF,TGCGCCAGCAGCTTGGATTCGACTAATGAAAAACTGTTTTTT
TRBJ1-1,few,TRBV5-4,-,CASSLDRGIGAEAFF,TGTGCCAGCAGCTTGGATCGGGGCATCGGGGCTGAAGCTTTCTTT
TRBJ1-6,few,TRBV7-9,-,CASSRGNSPLHF,TGTGCCAGCAGCCGGGGCAATTCACCCCTCCACTTT
TRBJ2-3,-,TRBV28,-,CASSYLLAGASTDTQYF,TGTGCCAGCAGTTACCTTTTGGCGGGTGCTAGCACAGATACGCAGTATTTT
TRBJ2-2,-,TRBV3-1/TRBV3-2,TRBD2,CASRRNAGGNTGELFF,TGTGCCAGCCGCCGAAACGCGGGGGGGAACACCGGGGAGCTGTTTTTT
TRBJ1-6,-,TRBV3-1/TRBV3-2,-,CASSQQASSPLHF,TGTGCCAGCAGCCAACAGGCAAGTTCACCCCTCCACTTT
TRBJ2-5,-,TRBV4-2,-,CASSRTTGFEETQYF,TGTGCCAGCAGCCGGACTACAGGGTTTGAGGAGACCCAGTACTTC
TRBJ2-5,-,TRBV6-4,-,CASSQGGGETQYF,TGTGCCAGCAGCCAAGGGGGGGGAGAGACCCAGTACTTC
TRBJ2-5,-,TRBV29-1,TRBD1,CSVEPGQGGETQYF,TGCAGCGTTGAACCGGGACAGGGGGGAGAGACCCAGTACTTC
TRBJ1-1,-,TRBV4-3,TRBD1,CASSQRQGMETEAFF,TGCGCCAGCAGCCAACGACAGGGGATGGAAACTGAAGCTTTCTTT
TRBJ1-1,-,TRBV6-2/TRBV6-3,-,CASSSPGVRTEAFF,TGTGCCAGCAGTTCCCCAGGGGTCCGGACTGAAGCTTTCTTT
TRBJ1-1,once,TRBV3-1/TRBV3-2,-,CASSQAPGVRNTEAFF,TGTGCCAGCAGCCAGGCACCGGGGGTGCGGAACACTGAAGCTTTCTTT
TRBJ1-1,-,TRBV4-1,-,CASSQEGVGNTEAFF,TGCGCCAGCAGCCAGGAGGGGGTCGGGAACACTGAAGCTTTCTTT
TRBJ1-1,-,TRBV18,TRBD1,CASSPRTGGFTEAFF,TGTGCCAGCTCACCACGAACAGGGGGCTTCACTGAAGCTTTCTTT
TRBJ1-1,-,TRBV7-9,-,CASSLGFTEAFF,TGTGCCAGCAGCTTAGGATTCACTGAAGCTTTCTTT
TRBJ2-2,-,TRBV2,-,CASSVGITGELFF,TGTGCCAGCAGTGTTGGGATAACCGGGGAGCTGTTTTTT
TRBJ1-2,-,TRBV30,-,CAWSQSNYGYTF,TGTGCCTGGAGCCAGAGTAACTATGGCTACACCTTC
TRBJ1-6,once,TRBV27,TRBD1,CASSLRQGISPLHF,TGTGCCAGCAGTTTAAGACAGGGTATTTCACCCCTCCACTTT
TRBJ2-7,-,TRBV5-5,-,CASSLASRTVAYEQYF,TGTGCCAGCAGCTTGGCCTCGAGGACAGTGGCCTACGAGCAGTACTTC
TRBJ2-1,-,TRBV5-8,-,CASSLIQAGYNEQFF,TGTGCCAGCAGCTTGATCCAGGCCGGCTACAATGAGCAGTTCTTC
TRBJ2-7,once,TRBV7-9,-,CASSLRDLLSYEQYF,TGTGCCAGCAGCTTAAGGGACTTACTCTCCTACGAGCAGTACTTC
TRBJ1-4,once,TRBV12-2,-,CASRLGGSLGAGEKLFF,TGTGCAAGTCGCTTGGGCGGATCATTGGGGGCGGGTGAAAAACTGTTTTTT
TRBJ2-7,-,TRBV27,TRBD1,CASSLRDRAYEQYF,TGTGCCAGCAGCCTCCGGGACAGGGCCTACGAGCAGTACTTC
TRBJ1-6,-,TRBV5-1,-,CASSTGEGVSPLHF,TGCGCCAGCAGCACCGGGGAGGGTGTGTCACCCCTCCACTTT
TRBJ1-5,-,TRBV12-3/TRBV12-4,-,CASVQGPHQPQHF,TGTGCCAGCGTGCAGGGGCCCCATCAGCCCCAGCATTTT
TRBJ2-1,-,TRBV11-2,-,CASSLAAYSNEQFF,TGTGCCAGCAGCTTAGCAGCTTATTCCAATGAGCAGTTCTTC
TRBJ1-1,-,TRBV4-1,TRBD1,CASSYRGPNTEAFF,TGCGCCAGCAGCTACAGGGGACCGAACACTGAAGCTTTCTTT
TRBJ1-6,-,TRBV5-1,-,CASSEQGYNSPLHF,TGCGCCAGCAGCGAACAGGGCTATAACTCACCCCTCCACTTT
TRBJ2-1,-,TRBV7-2,-,CASSLAGHNEQFF,TGTGCCAGCAGCTTAGCAGGGCACAATGAGCAGTTCTTC
TRBJ1-6,-,TRBV30,-,CAWANTGNGNSPLHF,TGTGCCTGGGCCAACACAGGGAACGGTAATTCACCCCTCCACTTT
TRBJ1-4,-,TRBV19,-,CASSIGQPMEKLFF,TGTGCCAGTAGTATTGGGCAGCCTATGGAAAAACTGTTTTTT
TRBJ1-2,-,TRBV4-2,-,CASSRSQGLRAYYGYTF,TGTGCCAGCAGCCGCTCCCAAGGGCTACGGGCGTATTATGGCTACACCTTC
TRBJ1-1,-,TRBV7-9,-,CASSSAGGRLNEAFF,TGTGCCAGCAGCTCGGCGGGGGGTCGGCTCAACGAAGCTTTCTTT
TRBJ1-3,-,TRBV12-3/TRBV12-4,-,CASSFPPGNTIYF,TGTGCCAGCAGTTTTCCCCCTGGAAACACCATATATTTT
TRBJ2-7,-,TRBV28,-,CASSMTGVSSYEQYF,TGTGCCAGCAGTATGACAGGAGTTAGCTCCTACGAGCAGTACTTC
TRBJ1-4,-,TRBV10-3,-,CAISPGSDQEKLFF,TGTGCCATCAGCCCCGGTTCCGATCAAGAAAAACTGTTTTTT
TRBJ1-2,few,TRBV5-6,-,CASQRQVATPYGYTF,TGTGCCAGCCAAAGACAGGTGGCTACGCCCTATGGCTACACCTTC
TRBJ2-3,-,TRBV5-8,-,CASSSHRSTDTQYF,TGTGCCAGCAGCTCGCATAGATCCACAGATACGCAGTATTTT
TRBJ1-1,-,TRBV7-8,TRBD1,CASSRWGTGERTEAFF,TGTGCCAGCAGCCGCTGGGGGACAGGGGAGAGGACTGAAGCTTTCTTT
TRBJ1-4,few,TRBV25-1,TRBD1,CASSPPTGGANEKLFF,TGTGCCAGCAGTCCACCCACAGGGGGGGCTAATGAAAAACTGTTTTTT
TRBJ2-7,-,TRBV12-5,-,CASGLAPGHSNSYEQYF,TGTGCTAGTGGTTTGGCCCCCGGACACAGCAACTCCTACGAGCAGTACTTC
TRBJ2-7,-,TRBV6-6,-,CASSRTTVLSYEQYF,TGTGCCAGCAGCCGAACAACTGTACTTTCCTACGAGCAGTACTTC
TRBJ1-6,-,TRBV19,TRBD1,CASSIGAGGNNSPLHF,TGTGCCAGTAGTATTGGCGCAGGGGGCAATAATTCACCCCTCCACTTT
TRBJ1-2,-,TRBV7-2,-,CASSPPPQGYGYTF,TGTGCCAGCAGCCCCCCCCCACAGGGTTATGGCTACACCTTC
TRBJ1-4,-,TRBV7-7,-,CASSPGPTTNEKLFF,TGTGCCAGCAGCCCTGGACCCACAACTAATGAAAAACTGTTTTTT